This TCR beta chain was sequenced in a study of blood T cell repertoires in COVID-19. Assay used: immunoSEQ multiplex PCR; TCRdb lists only in-frame clones, some missing. The sample records a few hundred thousand clones, more than 70% being singletons. Seattle patient enrollment occurred during active infection, with longitudinal follow-up thereafter. The clonotype was recovered from a woman aged 60-75 years with COVID-19, enrolled during active disease. Material: peripheral blood.

The CDR3 DNA follows: TGCGCCAGCAGCCGGACGGGGGACAGTACCCAGCCCCAGCATTTT. Amino acids: CASSRTGDSTQPQHF. V is TRBV5-1 and J is TRBJ1-5; 7 nucleotides match TRBD1. Germline assignment: CDR1 SGHRS and CDR2 YFSETQ. The CDR3 consists of 15 residues. With V trimmed by 4 bases and J by 7 bases, 11 bases remained unmatched.